One and the same sample provided the 24 T cell receptor beta chains below, sequenced in a study of T cells in Graves' hyperthyroidism and ophthalmopathy. Researchers amplified the TCR beta CDR3 regions from RNA transcripts. The TCR CDR3 first-round RT-PCR relied on the HTBI primer set. TCRdb called the multiplex PCR reads again in MiXCR, with one record for every CDR3 protein. Seen here are approximately 370,000 distinct CDR3 sequences, approximately 17% observed once, and the top ten hold more than 30%. Sequencing was done on a sample of blood. The receptors stem from a woman under 40 with Graves' hyperthyroidism that later progressed to Graves' ophthalmopathy.

The chain carries TRBV20-1 and TRBJ1-1; D call uncertain. V was trimmed by 3 bases and J by 2 bases, leaving 16 bases between them. The CDR3 runs 15 residues. The germline V gene encodes CDR1 DFQATT and CDR2 SNEGSKA (reference sequence). This CDR3 is CSASRAKDINTEAFF. CDR3 sequence (DNA): TGCAGTGCTAGTCGGGCGAAAGACATAAACACTGAAGCTTTCTTT.

This chain connects TRBV29-1 to TRBJ2-7; D possibly uses TRBD1 or TRBD2 (5 bases each). Trimming pared 6 bases from V and 5 bases from J, leaving 17 bases between. Germline values: CDR1 SQVTM, CDR2 ANQGSEA. CDR3 length: 13 amino acids. The CDR3 DNA sequence: TGCAGCGTGGTCAGGGACGGCTTGAACGAGCAGTACTTC. Amino acids: CSVVRDGLNEQYF.

This clonotype has more than one count but fewer than ten. V usage is TRBV19 and J usage is TRBJ1-1; TRBD1 matches at 10 bases. The CDR3 is made up of 15 amino acids. Unmatched junction bases numbered 6, after V lost 4 bases and J lost 4 bases. In germline, CDR1 is LNHDA, CDR2 SQIVND (reference sequence). The CDR3 DNA is TGTGCCAGTAGTAGGGGACAGGGGCTGGTCACTGAAGCTTTCTTT. Its protein is CASSRGQGLVTEAFF.

This clonotype came up many times. V gene TRBV12-3 or TRBV12-4 combines with J gene TRBJ1-5, with TRBD1 as a possible D gene (5 bases). This CDR3 region has 14 residues. V dropped 1 base and J dropped 6 bases, with 10 bases sitting between them. This chain's CDR3 is CASSLEVQGQPQHF. The DNA for the CDR3 is TGTGCCAGCAGTTTAGAGGTTCAGGGTCAGCCCCAGCATTTT.

In this sample, this clonotype turned up many times. The rearrangement links TRBV12-3 or TRBV12-4 to TRBJ2-3, with 10 bases matching TRBD2. V was clipped by 5 bases and J by 6 bases; unmatched bases: 11. There are 16 residues in the CDR3. Here the CDR3 reads CASSPYLSGGADTQYF. The CDR3 region has the DNA TGTGCCAGCAGTCCCTATTTGAGCGGGGGGGCGGATACGCAGTATTTT.

CDR3 amino acids: CASSSATEAFF. CDR3 DNA: TGTGCCAGCAGTTCAGCGACTGAAGCTTTCTTT. The chain couples TRBV27 to TRBJ1-1; D remains ambiguous. The ends were cut back, 4 bases at V and 5 bases at J, with 5 bases in the middle. CDR1 is MNHEY, CDR2 SMNVEV, per germline (reference sequence). The CDR3 covers 11 residues.

This clonotype showed up many times. The chain links TRBV5-1 to TRBJ2-1; 7 bases align to TRBD1. The CDR3 has 16 residues. The germline V gene encodes CDR1 SGHRS and CDR2 YFSETQ. V lost 6 bases and J lost 8; bases outside the gene matches: 17. CDR3 nucleotide sequence: TGCGCCAGCACCGGACAGGTAAACGGTGAGACAGATGAGCAGTTCTTC. It translates to CASTGQVNGETDEQFF.

In this sample, this clonotype turned up a few times. The chain employs TRBV5-1 and TRBJ2-2; D remains unclear. Trimming removed 2 bases at V and 2 bases at J, with 16 bases between. The CDR3 consists of 17 residues. Germline V gene data show CDR1 as SGHRS and CDR2 as YFSETQ. Here the CDR3 DNA reads TGCGCCAGCAGCTTATCATATCTTGGGTTAAACACCGGGGAGCTGTTTTTT. Its translation is CASSLSYLGLNTGELFF. Filled out from reference TRBV5-1 and TRBJ2-2, the complete variable domain reads KAGVTQTPRYLIKTRGQQVTLSCSPISGHRSVSWYQQTPGQGLQFLFEYFSETQRNKGNFPGRFSGRQFSNSRSEMNVSTLELGDSALYLCASSLSYLGLNTGELFFGEGSRLTVL.

In this sample, this clonotype turned up many times. V gene TRBV6-1 combines with J gene TRBJ2-2; 8 bases are shared with TRBD1. The CDR3 totals 15 residues. Germline V gene sequence: CDR1 MNHNS, CDR2 SASEGT. Trimming cost V 6 bases and J 4 bases; bases outside gene matches: 7. DNA for the CDR3: TGTGCCAGCAGAGCCGGGACAGGAATCACCGGGGAGCTGTTTTTT. This codes for CASRAGTGITGELFF.

The genes are TRBV5-6 and TRBJ2-7; D uncertain. Germline V gives CDR1 SGHDT, CDR2 YYEEEE. CDR3 length: 12 residues. Between the trimmed V and J ends, which lost 5 bases and 5 bases, there was a span of 11 bases. For the CDR3, the DNA is TGTGCCAGCAGTTTTATTACCCACGAGCAGTACTTC. This translates into CASSFITHEQYF.

As concerns this clonotype: A much larger clone lies a single base off, so this may be a read error. This rearrangement joins TRBV6-5 to TRBJ1-1, with D maybe TRBD1 (6 bases). CDR1 is MNHEY, CDR2 SVGAGI, per germline. The CDR3 is 14 residues long. The CDR3 DNA reads as TGTGTCAGCAGTTACTCGCTTCGCAGGGGAGAAGCTTTCTTT. Translated, it gives CVSSYSLRRGEAFF.

CDR3 region: CASSWGRRGGGQETQYF. CDR3 nucleotide sequence: TGCGCCAGCAGCTGGGGACGCAGGGGGGGGGGCCAAGAGACCCAGTACTTC. The chain carries TRBV4-1 and TRBJ2-5; D tentatively reads TRBD1 or TRBD2 (7 bases each). Trimming removed 5 bases from V and 1 base from J, with 20 bases in between. Germline CDR1 is MGHRA and CDR2 is YSYEKL. The CDR3 totals 17 residues.

This sequence joins TRBV29-1 and TRBJ2-1; D not resolved. CDR3 length: 13 residues. CDR1 is SQVTM and CDR2 is ANQGSEA in the germline V gene. V was cut by 4 bases and J by 6 bases, with 13 bases left in between. CDR3 sequence: CSVGLGVGNEQFF. CDR3 bases: TGCAGCGTTGGGCTTGGGGTGGGCAATGAGCAGTTCTTC.

This chain joins TRBV6-5 and TRBJ1-5, with D perhaps TRBD1 (6 bases). The V gene lost 1 base and the J gene lost 7 bases, with 11 bases spanning the gap. The V gene's germline CDR1 is MNHEY and CDR2 SVGAGI. CDR3 length: 14 residues. This chain's CDR3 is CASSYLTGTQPQHF. The DNA for the CDR3 is TGTGCCAGCAGTTACTTAACAGGGACACAGCCCCAGCATTTT.

This clonotype appeared many times. V usage is TRBV15 and J usage is TRBJ1-2, with D possibly being TRBD1 (6 bases). Germline lookup yields CDR1 LNHNV and CDR2 YYDKDF (reference sequence). Trimming pared 5 bases from V and 4 bases from J, leaving 17 bases between. The CDR3 runs 15 residues. CDR3 nucleotides: TGTGCCACCAGCCCCCCGGGCAGGGGCTTCTATGGCTACACCTTC. It specifies CATSPPGRGFYGYTF.

The V and J genes are TRBV20-1 and TRBJ2-2; perhaps TRBD2 as D (7 bases). The V gene lost 5 bases and the J gene lost 6 bases, with 16 bases spanning the gap. The germline V gene has CDR1 DFQATT and CDR2 SNEGSKA (reference sequence). CDR3 size: 14 residues. CDR3: CSASPGGRAGELFF. The CDR3 DNA sequence: TGCAGTGCTTCCCCGGGGGGCCGGGCCGGGGAGCTGTTTTTT.

The genes are TRBV5-1 and TRBJ2-3; perhaps TRBD1 as D (6 bases). From germline, CDR1 is SGHRS and CDR2 YFSETQ. This CDR3 is 13 amino acids long. V was cut by 5 bases and J by 3 bases, with 10 bases left in between. This CDR3 reads CASSKGETDTQYF. The CDR3 nucleotides read TGCGCCAGCAGTAAGGGGGAAACAGATACGCAGTATTTT.

This clonotype was counted ten times or more. The chain links TRBV7-9 to TRBJ1-1, with D uncertain. V was trimmed by 4 bases and J by 4 bases, leaving 13 bases between them. CDR1 and CDR2 from the germline V gene are SEHNR and FQNEAQ (reference sequence). The CDR3 consists of 14 residues. CDR3 coding DNA: TGTGCCAGCAGCTCCAGTATGAAGATCACTGAAGCTTTCTTT. This gives the protein CASSSSMKITEAFF.

Ten or more counts support this clonotype. The chain is built from TRBV20-1 and TRBJ1-6; D is possibly TRBD1 (5 bases). The CDR3 totals 17 residues. Trimming removed 6 bases from V and 2 bases from J, with 20 bases in between. Germline assignment: CDR1 DFQATT and CDR2 SNEGSKA (reference sequence). As DNA, the CDR3 is TGCAGTGCCACGCCCGGGGGGGTACGCGCCTATAATTCACCCCTCCACTTT. Translating gives CSATPGGVRAYNSPLHF.

V is TRBV20-1 and J is TRBJ1-2; 8 positions match TRBD1. The germline V gene encodes CDR1 DFQATT and CDR2 SNEGSKA (reference sequence). This CDR3 comprises 14 residues. The trim removed 5 bases at V and 4 bases at J, leaving 9 bases unmatched. CDR3 DNA sequence: TGCAGTGCTGATGCAGGGGGCCATCGCTATGGCTACACCTTC. It encodes CSADAGGHRYGYTF.

This clonotype appeared many times. The chain employs TRBV7-2 and TRBJ1-3, with 7 bases that match TRBD1. V lost 8 bases to trimming and J lost 4 bases; unmatched junction nucleotides: 14. This CDR3 contains 16 residues. Germline lookup yields CDR1 SGHTA and CDR2 FQGNSA. The CDR3 sequence: CASRDSGLPRGNTIYF. Here the CDR3 DNA reads TGTGCCAGCCGGGACAGTGGACTCCCTCGAGGAAACACCATATATTTT.

Comment on this clonotype: Sequence at one end of the junction differs from germline and may be a read error. The V and J genes are TRBV5-1 and TRBJ1-1; no definite D call. This CDR3 is built from 11 residues. Germline loops: CDR1 SGHRS, CDR2 YFSETQ. CDR3 DNA sequence: TGCGCCAGCAGGTTGGGGACTGAAGCTTTCTTT. Translation: CASRLGTEAFF.

There are many counts of this clonotype. The chain combines TRBV10-3 with TRBJ1-6; no reliable D call. V lost 2 bases and J 14 bases, leaving 16 bases between the germline ends. The CDR3 runs 14 residues. Germline V gene sequence: CDR1 ENHRY, CDR2 SYGVKD. The CDR3 DNA reads as TGTGCCATCAGTGAGGGGCAAGCCGTGGGATCCCTCCACTTT. Its translation is CAISEGQAVGSLHF.

This clonotype was seen many times. The gene calls are TRBV29-1 and TRBJ2-5, with a possible D match to TRBD1 (5 bases). The germline V gene encodes CDR1 SQVTM and CDR2 ANQGSEA. The V gene lost 7 bases and the J gene lost 2 bases, with 17 bases spanning the gap. The length of the CDR3 is 14 residues. This chain's CDR3 is CSAEAGWGQETQYF. Here the CDR3 DNA reads TGCAGCGCAGAAGCAGGGTGGGGACAAGAGACCCAGTACTTC.